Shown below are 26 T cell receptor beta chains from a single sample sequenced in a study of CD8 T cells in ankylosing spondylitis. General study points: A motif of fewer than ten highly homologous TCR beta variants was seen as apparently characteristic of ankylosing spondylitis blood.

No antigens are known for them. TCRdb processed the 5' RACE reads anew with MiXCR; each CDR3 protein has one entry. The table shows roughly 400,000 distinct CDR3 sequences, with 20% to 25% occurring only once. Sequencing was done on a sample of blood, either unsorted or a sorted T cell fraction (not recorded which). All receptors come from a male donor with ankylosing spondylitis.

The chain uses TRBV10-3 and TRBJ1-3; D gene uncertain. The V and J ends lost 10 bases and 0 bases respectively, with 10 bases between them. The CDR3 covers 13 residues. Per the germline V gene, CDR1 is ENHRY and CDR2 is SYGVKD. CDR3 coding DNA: TGTGCCAGCCGGGCGAGCTCTGGAAACACCATATATTTT. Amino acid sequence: CASRASSGNTIYF.

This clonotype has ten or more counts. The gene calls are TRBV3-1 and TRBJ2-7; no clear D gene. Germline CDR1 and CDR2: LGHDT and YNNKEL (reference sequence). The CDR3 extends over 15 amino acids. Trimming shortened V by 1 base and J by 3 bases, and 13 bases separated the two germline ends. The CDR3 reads CASSQASHPSYEQYF. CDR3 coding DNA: TGTGCCAGCAGCCAAGCTAGTCACCCCAGCTACGAGCAGTACTTC.

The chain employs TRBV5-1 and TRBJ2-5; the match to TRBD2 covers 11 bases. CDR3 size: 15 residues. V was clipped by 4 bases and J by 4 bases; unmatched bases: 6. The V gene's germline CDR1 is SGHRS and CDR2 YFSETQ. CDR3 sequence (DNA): TGCGCCAGCAGCGCGGCCGGGACTAGCGGAGAGACCCAGTACTTC. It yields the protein CASSAAGTSGETQYF.

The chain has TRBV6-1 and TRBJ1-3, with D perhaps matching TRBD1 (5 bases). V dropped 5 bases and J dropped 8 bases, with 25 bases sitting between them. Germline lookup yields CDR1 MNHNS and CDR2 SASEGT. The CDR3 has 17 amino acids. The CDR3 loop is CASSPWTWGGARDTIYF. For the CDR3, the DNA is TGTGCCAGCAGTCCGTGGACCTGGGGGGGAGCCCGGGACACCATATATTTT.

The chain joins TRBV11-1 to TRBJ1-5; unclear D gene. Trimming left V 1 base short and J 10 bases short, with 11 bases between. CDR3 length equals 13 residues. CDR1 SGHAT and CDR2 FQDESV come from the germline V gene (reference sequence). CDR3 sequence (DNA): TGTGCCAGCAGCTTAGGGGGAGGTTTCCCCCAGCATTTT. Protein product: CASSLGGGFPQHF.

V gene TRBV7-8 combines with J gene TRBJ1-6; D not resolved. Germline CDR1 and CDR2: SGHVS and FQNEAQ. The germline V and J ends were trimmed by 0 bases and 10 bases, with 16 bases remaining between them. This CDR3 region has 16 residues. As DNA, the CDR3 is TGTGCCAGCAGCTTAGCCCTGGTAGAGGGTCAGTCACCCCTCCACTTT. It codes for CASSLALVEGQSPLHF.

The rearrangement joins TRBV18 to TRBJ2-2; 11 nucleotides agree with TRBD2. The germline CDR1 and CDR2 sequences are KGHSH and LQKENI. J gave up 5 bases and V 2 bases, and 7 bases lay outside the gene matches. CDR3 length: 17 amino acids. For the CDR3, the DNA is TGTGCCAGCTCACCAGAACTAGCGGGAGTAAGAACCGGGGAGCTGTTTTTT. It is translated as CASSPELAGVRTGELFF.

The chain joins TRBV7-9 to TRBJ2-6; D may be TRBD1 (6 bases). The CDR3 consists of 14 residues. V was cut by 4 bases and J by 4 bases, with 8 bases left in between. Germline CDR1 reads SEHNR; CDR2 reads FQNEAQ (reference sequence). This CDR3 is CASSYRAGANVLTF. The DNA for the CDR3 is TGTGCCAGCAGCTACAGGGCCGGGGCCAACGTCCTGACTTTC. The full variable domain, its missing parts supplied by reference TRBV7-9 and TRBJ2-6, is DTGVSQNPRHKITKRGQNVTFRCDPISEHNRLYWYRQTLGQGPEFLTYFQNEAQLEKSRLLSDRFSAERPKGSFSTLEIQRTEQGDSAMYLCASSYRAGANVLTFGAGSRLTVL.

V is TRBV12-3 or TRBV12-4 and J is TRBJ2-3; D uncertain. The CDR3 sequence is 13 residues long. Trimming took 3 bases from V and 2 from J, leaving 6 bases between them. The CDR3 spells CASSFLDTDTQYF. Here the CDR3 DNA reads TGTGCCAGCAGTTTTCTGGACACAGATACGCAGTATTTT.

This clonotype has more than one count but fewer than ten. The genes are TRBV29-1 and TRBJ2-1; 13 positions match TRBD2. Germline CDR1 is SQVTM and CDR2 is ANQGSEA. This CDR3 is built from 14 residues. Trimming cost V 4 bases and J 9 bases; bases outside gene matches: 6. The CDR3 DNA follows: TGCAGCGTTGGGACTAGCGGGAGTGTAGGTGAGCAGTTCTTC. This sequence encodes CSVGTSGSVGEQFF.

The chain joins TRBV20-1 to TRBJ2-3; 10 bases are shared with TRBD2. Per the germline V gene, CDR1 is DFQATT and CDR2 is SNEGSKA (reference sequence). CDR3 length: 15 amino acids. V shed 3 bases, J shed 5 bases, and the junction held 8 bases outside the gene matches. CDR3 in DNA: TGCAGTGCTAGGTCCTCTAGCGGGAGTTTAGATACGCAGTATTTT. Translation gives CSARSSSGSLDTQYF.

The CDR3 region is CASSQERAGVYNEQFF. The CDR3 nucleotides read TGTGCCAGCAGCCAAGAGCGAGCGGGAGTGTACAATGAGCAGTTCTTC. V is TRBV4-2 and J is TRBJ2-1, with TRBD2 matching over 8 bases. The CDR3 is 16 amino acids. The V segment lost 0 bases and the J segment 4 bases; nucleotides outside the gene matches: 5. CDR1 LGHNA and CDR2 YNFKEQ come from the germline V gene.

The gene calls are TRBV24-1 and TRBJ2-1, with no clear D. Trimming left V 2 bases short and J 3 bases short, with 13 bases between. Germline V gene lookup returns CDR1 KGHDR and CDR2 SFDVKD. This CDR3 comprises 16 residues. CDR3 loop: CATSDSDASIYNEQFF. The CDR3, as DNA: TGTGCCACCAGTGATTCTGACGCGTCAATCTACAATGAGCAGTTCTTC.

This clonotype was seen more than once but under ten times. The CDR3 is CSAPRSGRARGEQFF. In nucleotides, the CDR3 is TGCAGTGCCCCTAGGAGCGGGAGGGCCAGGGGTGAGCAGTTCTTC. The chain links TRBV20-1 to TRBJ2-1, with 10 bases lining up with TRBD2. V shed 6 bases, J shed 9 bases, and the junction held 14 bases outside the gene matches. Germline V gene lookup returns CDR1 DFQATT and CDR2 SNEGSKA (reference sequence). This CDR3 contains 15 residues.

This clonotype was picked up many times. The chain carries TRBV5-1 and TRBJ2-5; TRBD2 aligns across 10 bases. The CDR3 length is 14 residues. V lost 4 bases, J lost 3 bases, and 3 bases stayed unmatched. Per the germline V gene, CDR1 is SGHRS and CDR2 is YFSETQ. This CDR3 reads CASSPGLAEETQYF. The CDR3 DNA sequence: TGCGCCAGCAGCCCCGGACTAGCGGAAGAGACCCAGTACTTC.

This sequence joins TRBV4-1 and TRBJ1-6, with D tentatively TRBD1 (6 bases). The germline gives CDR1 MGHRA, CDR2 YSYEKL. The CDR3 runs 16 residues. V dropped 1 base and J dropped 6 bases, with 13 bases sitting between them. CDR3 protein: CASSQGQALSNSPLHF. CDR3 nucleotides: TGCGCCAGCAGCCAAGGACAGGCGCTAAGTAATTCACCCCTCCACTTT.

Here the CDR3 DNA reads TGCAGTGCTAGAACCGAGAGGAGGAGCGGTGAAAAACTGTTTTTT. Its translation is CSARTERRSGEKLFF. The chain recombines TRBV20-1 with TRBJ1-4; D gene ambiguous. V lost 2 bases, J lost 7 bases, and 17 bases lay in between. The CDR3 sequence is 15 residues long. Per the germline V gene, CDR1 is DFQATT and CDR2 is SNEGSKA (reference sequence).

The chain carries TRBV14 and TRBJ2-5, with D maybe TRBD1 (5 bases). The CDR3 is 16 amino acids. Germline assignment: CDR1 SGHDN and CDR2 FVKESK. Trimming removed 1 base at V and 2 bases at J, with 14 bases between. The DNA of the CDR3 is TGTGCCAGCAGCCAAGGACTTATTGGGGCACAAGAGACCCAGTACTTC. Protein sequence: CASSQGLIGAQETQYF.

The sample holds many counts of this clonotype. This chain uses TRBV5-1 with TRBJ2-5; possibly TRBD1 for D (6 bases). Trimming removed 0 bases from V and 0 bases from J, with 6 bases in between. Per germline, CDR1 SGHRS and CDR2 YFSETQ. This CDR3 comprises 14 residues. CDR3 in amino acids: CASSLGQDQETQYF. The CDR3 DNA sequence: TGCGCCAGCAGCTTGGGACAGGACCAAGAGACCCAGTACTTC.

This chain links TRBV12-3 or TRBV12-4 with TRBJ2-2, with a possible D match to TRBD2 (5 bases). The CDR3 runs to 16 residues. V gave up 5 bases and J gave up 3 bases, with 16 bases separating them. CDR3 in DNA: TGTGCCAGCAGTCGAGAAGAGCGGCTATACACCGGGGAGCTGTTTTTT. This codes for CASSREERLYTGELFF.

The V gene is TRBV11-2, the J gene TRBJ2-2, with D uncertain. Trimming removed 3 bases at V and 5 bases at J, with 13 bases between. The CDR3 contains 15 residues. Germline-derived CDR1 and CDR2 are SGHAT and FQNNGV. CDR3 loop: CASSFLNTATGELFF. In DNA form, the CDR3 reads TGTGCCAGCAGCTTCCTTAATACTGCTACCGGGGAGCTGTTTTTT.

CDR3 sequence (DNA): TGCAGTGCTAGTATACCGACTAGCGGGAAGACATACAATGAGCAGTTCTTC. This codes for CSASIPTSGKTYNEQFF. This chain connects TRBV20-1 to TRBJ2-1; 11 bases align to TRBD2. V gave up 3 bases and J gave up 4 bases; unmatched junction bases: 11. The length of the CDR3 is 17 residues. The germline V gene has CDR1 DFQATT and CDR2 SNEGSKA (reference sequence).

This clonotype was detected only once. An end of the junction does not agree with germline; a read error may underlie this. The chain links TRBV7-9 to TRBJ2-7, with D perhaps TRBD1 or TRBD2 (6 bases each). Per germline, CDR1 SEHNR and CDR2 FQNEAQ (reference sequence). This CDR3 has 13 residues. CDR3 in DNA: TGTGCCAGCAGCTTAGGGGGCACGGGGGCGAGTAGCTTC. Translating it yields CASSLGGTGASSF. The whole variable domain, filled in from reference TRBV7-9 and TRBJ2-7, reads DTGVSQNPRHKITKRGQNVTFRCDPISEHNRLYWYRQTLGQGPEFLTYFQNEAQLEKSRLLSDRFSAERPKGSFSTLEIQRTEQGDSAMYLCASSLGGTGASSFGPGTRLTVT.

CDR3 bases: TGCAGTGCTACCCTAGGGGCGCCGGTTGGCTACACCTTC. It specifies CSATLGAPVGYTF. The chain couples TRBV20-1 to TRBJ1-2; D perhaps matches TRBD1 (5 bases). Trimming left V 4 bases short and J 7 bases short, with 16 bases between. Per the germline V gene, CDR1 is DFQATT and CDR2 is SNEGSKA (reference sequence). This CDR3 has 13 residues.

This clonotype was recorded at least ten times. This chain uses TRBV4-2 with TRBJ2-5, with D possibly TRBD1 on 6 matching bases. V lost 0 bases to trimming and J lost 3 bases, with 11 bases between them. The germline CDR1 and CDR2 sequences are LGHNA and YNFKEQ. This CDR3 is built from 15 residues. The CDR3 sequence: CASSQEVNREETQYF. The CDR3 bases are TGTGCCAGCAGCCAAGAGGTGAACAGGGAAGAGACCCAGTACTTC.

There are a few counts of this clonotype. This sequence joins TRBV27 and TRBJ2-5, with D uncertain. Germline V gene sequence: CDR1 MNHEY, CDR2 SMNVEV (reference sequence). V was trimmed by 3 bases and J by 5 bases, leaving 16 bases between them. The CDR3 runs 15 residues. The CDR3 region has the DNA TGTGCCAGCAGTTTTGGGCCCCGTCTCGGGGAGACCCAGTACTTC. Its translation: CASSFGPRLGETQYF.